A single sample gave rise to the 6 T cell receptor beta chains below, sequenced in a study of radiation and T cells in renal cell carcinoma. Sample time point: baseline pretreatment blood. As to treatment: 15 Gy SBRT to primary tumor, nephrectomy 4 weeks later. Produced via immunoSEQ multiplex PCR; TCRdb's table is partial and in-frame only. There are 120,000 to 150,000 clones in the sample; roughly 85% occur only once, and under 30% lies in the top ten. The sequenced sample was blood, obtained from a patient whose treatment included radiotherapy and nephrectomy. These receptors came from a woman in her fifties or sixties with renal cell carcinoma.

The V call is TRBV20-1, the J call TRBJ2-7, with D unclear. Trimming shortened V by 3 bases and J by 4 bases, and 4 bases separated the two germline ends. Germline V lookup: CDR1 DFQATT, CDR2 SNEGSKA (reference sequence). This CDR3 comprises 10 residues. The CDR3 DNA reads as TGCAGTGCTAGTAGTTACGAGCAGTACTTC. It is translated as CSASSYEQYF.

V usage is TRBV10-2 and J usage is TRBJ1-5; D may be TRBD1 (5 bases). This CDR3 is built from 14 residues. The V end was cut by 2 bases, the J end by 6 bases, with 11 bases between. From germline, CDR1 is WSHSY and CDR2 SAAADI. CDR3: CASSEGQGSQPQHF. The CDR3 DNA sequence: TGCGCCAGCAGTGAGGGGCAGGGAAGTCAGCCCCAGCATTTT.

The chain carries TRBV29-1 and TRBJ2-1, with a weak D call TRBD1 (6 bases). CDR3 length equals 17 residues. Trimming stripped 7 bases from V and 2 bases from J, with 24 bases between. From germline, CDR1 is SQVTM and CDR2 ANQGSEA. The CDR3 protein is CSAHPGGRGFTYNEQFF. The CDR3 DNA reads as TGCAGCGCCCACCCCGGCGGCAGGGGATTCACCTACAATGAGCAGTTCTTC.

The V gene is TRBV13, the J gene TRBJ1-5, with TRBD1 as a possible D gene (6 bases). The germline V and J ends were trimmed by 3 bases and 5 bases, with 14 bases remaining between them. Germline values: CDR1 PRHDT, CDR2 FYEKMQ (reference sequence). The CDR3 sequence is 15 residues long. CDR3 in DNA: TGTGCCAGCAGCTTGGAACAGGGAATTTATCAGCCCCAGCATTTT. It yields the protein CASSLEQGIYQPQHF. Full variable domain (remainder filled in from reference TRBV13 and TRBJ1-5): AAGVIQSPRHLIKEKRETATLKCYPIPRHDTVYWYQQGPGQDPQFLISFYEKMQSDKGSIPDRFSAQQFSDYHSELNMSSLELGDSALYFCASSLEQGIYQPQHFGDGTRLSIL.

This clone was detected once. The identical CDR3 is also encoded by other nucleotide sequences in the sample. DNA for the CDR3: TGTGCCTGGAGTACAGGGGCCGGAAACACCATATATTTT. Its protein product is CAWSTGAGNTIYF. The chain combines TRBV30 with TRBJ1-3, with 7 bases matching TRBD1. CDR3 length: 13 amino acids. The trim removed 2 bases at V and 4 bases at J, leaving 2 bases unmatched. The germline CDR1 and CDR2 sequences are GTSNPN and SVGIG (reference sequence). The full variable domain, with the rest looked up from reference TRBV30 and TRBJ1-3, is SQTIHQWPATLVQPVGSPLSLECTVEGTSNPNLYWYRQAAGRGLQLLFYSVGIGQISSEVPQNLSASRPQDRQFILSSKKLLLSDSGFYLCAWSTGAGNTIYFGEGSWLTVV.

This chain uses TRBV6-6 with TRBJ1-6; D is ambiguous. There are 15 residues in the CDR3. Germline V lookup: CDR1 MNHNY, CDR2 SVGAGI (reference sequence). Trimming took off 2 bases at V and 0 bases at J, with 5 bases between the two ends. The CDR3 reads CASSYESSYNSPLHF. CDR3 in DNA: TGTGCCAGCAGTTACGAGAGCTCCTATAATTCACCCCTCCACTTT.